These 26 T cell receptor beta chains were all obtained from the same sample, sequenced in a study of T cell responses to AZD1222 COVID-19 vaccine. Using immunoSEQ multiplex PCR, the repertoire was profiled, and TCRdb retains in-frame clones only, with some absent. The sample lists around 100,000 clones; around 87% were seen once. Sequencing was performed on peripheral blood, taken on day 0 of MenACWY control vaccination. The receptor source for this set is an adult in good health.

The chain uses TRBV9 and TRBJ2-3; a possible D gene is TRBD1 (6 bases). The CDR3 runs to 15 residues. Trimming left V 2 bases short and J 0 bases short, with 10 bases between. Germline V gene data show CDR1 as SGDLS and CDR2 as YYNGEE. In DNA, the CDR3 is TGTGCCAGCAGCGTTAGGACAGATAGCACAGATACGCAGTATTTT. Residues: CASSVRTDSTDTQYF.

Regarding this clone: One end of the junction fails to match germline, which may point to a read error. This chain links TRBV7-7 with TRBJ2-3, with D perhaps matching TRBD1 (5 bases). Germline V gene lookup returns CDR1 SSHAT and CDR2 FNYEAQ (reference sequence). There are 15 residues in the CDR3. This CDR3 reads CASSLAGYDTDTQYF. CDR3 DNA sequence: TGTGCTAGCAGCTTAGCAGGGTACGATACAGATACGCAGTATTTT.

This clone was recorded only once. The V call is TRBV7-2, the J call TRBJ1-2; D remains unclear. Germline V gives CDR1 SGHTA, CDR2 FQGNSA. The CDR3 has 16 amino acids. V lost 5 bases to trimming and J lost 2 bases, with 18 bases between them. Written as DNA, the CDR3 is TGTGCCAGCAGCCCACGTTATGGACGGGAAAACTATGGCTACACCTTC. Translation gives CASSPRYGRENYGYTF.

The chain joins TRBV7-9 to TRBJ1-5; the D is unclear. The V end was cut by 1 base, the J end by 4 bases, with 11 bases between. Germline assignment: CDR1 SEHNR and CDR2 FQNEAQ (reference sequence). CDR3 length: 15 residues. The CDR3 DNA follows: TGTGCCAGCAGCTTAGGGACCTATGGGAATCAGCCCCAGCATTTT. It translates to CASSLGTYGNQPQHF. The full variable domain, completed using reference TRBV7-9 and TRBJ1-5, is DTGVSQNPRHKITKRGQNVTFRCDPISEHNRLYWYRQTLGQGPEFLTYFQNEAQLEKSRLLSDRFSAERPKGSFSTLEIQRTEQGDSAMYLCASSLGTYGNQPQHFGDGTRLSIL.

The chain couples TRBV6-5 to TRBJ1-2; 11 bases line up with TRBD1. The junction had 7 bases not matched to a gene; V was cut back by 3 bases and J by 7 bases. CDR3 size: 15 residues. Per the germline V gene, CDR1 is MNHEY and CDR2 is SVGAGI. The CDR3 region is CASSYVGQGAFGYTF. The CDR3, as DNA: TGTGCCAGCAGTTATGTCGGACAGGGGGCTTTTGGCTACACCTTC.

This clone came up once. V gene TRBV5-1 combines with J gene TRBJ1-2; a weak D match, TRBD1 (5 bases). Trimming removed 4 bases from V and 5 bases from J, with 12 bases in between. The germline V gene has CDR1 SGHRS and CDR2 YFSETQ. The CDR3 is made up of 13 amino acids. CDR3: CASSGDGGYGYTF. The CDR3 region has the DNA TGCGCCAGCAGCGGGGACGGGGGGTATGGCTACACCTTC.

The chain uses TRBV14 and TRBJ1-4; perhaps TRBD1 as D (6 bases). There are 16 residues in the CDR3. V was cut by 3 bases and J by 0 bases, with 11 bases left in between. Germline assignment: CDR1 SGHDN and CDR2 FVKESK. CDR3 protein: CASSQPTGSTNEKLFF. Here the CDR3 DNA reads TGTGCCAGCAGCCAGCCCACAGGGTCAACTAATGAAAAACTGTTTTTT.

The chain is built from TRBV19 and TRBJ1-5; D remains ambiguous. CDR1 is LNHDA and CDR2 is SQIVND in the germline V gene (reference sequence). With 3 bases removed from V and 4 bases from J, the gap between germline ends came to 13 bases. The CDR3 has 15 residues. The DNA for the CDR3 is TGTGCCAGTAGTATCCAATCAGGAGGGAATCAGCCCCAGCATTTT. Encoded protein: CASSIQSGGNQPQHF.

The chain joins TRBV19 to TRBJ2-3; 11 positions match TRBD1. J was trimmed by 3 bases and V by 11 bases; bases with no gene match: 4. The germline V gene has CDR1 LNHDA and CDR2 SQIVND (reference sequence). The CDR3 sequence is 13 residues long. CDR3: CASRDRGTDTQYF. In nucleotides, the CDR3 is TGTGCCTCCCGGGACAGGGGGACAGATACGCAGTATTTT.

The gene calls are TRBV6-2 or TRBV6-3 and TRBJ2-7; 9 bases map to TRBD2. V was clipped by 5 bases and J by 3 bases; unmatched bases: 2. Germline lookup yields CDR1 MNHEY and CDR2 SVGEGT. The CDR3 spans 13 residues. The CDR3 protein is CASSLAGFYEQYF. CDR3 nucleotides: TGTGCCAGCAGTCTAGCGGGATTCTACGAGCAGTACTTC.

The chain links TRBV13 to TRBJ1-2, with D tentatively TRBD1 (5 bases). In germline, CDR1 is PRHDT, CDR2 FYEKMQ (reference sequence). The CDR3 totals 14 residues. The germline V and J ends were trimmed by 1 base and 6 bases, with 12 bases remaining between them. The CDR3 loop reads CASSLELGRNGYTF. The CDR3 nucleotides read TGTGCCAGCAGCTTAGAACTGGGGCGAAATGGCTACACCTTC.

The rearrangement joins TRBV18 to TRBJ1-2; possible D gene TRBD1, 5 bases. The CDR3 consists of 14 residues. Trimming took off 2 bases at V and 4 bases at J, with 11 bases between the two ends. The V gene's germline CDR1 is KGHSH and CDR2 LQKENI. CDR3: CASSPSRDGYGYTF. CDR3 DNA sequence: TGTGCCAGCTCACCATCGAGGGACGGCTATGGCTACACCTTC.

The J gene is TRBJ2-7, the V gene TRBV7-8; D may correspond to TRBD1 or TRBD2 (5 bases each). Trimming took 1 base from V and 5 from J, leaving 9 bases between them. From germline, CDR1 is SGHVS and CDR2 FQNEAQ. This CDR3 has 13 amino acids. The CDR3, as DNA: TGTGCCAGCAGCTTAGACTTGGGGGACGAGCAGTACTTC. The encoded protein is CASSLDLGDEQYF. The variable domain in full, with the rest retrieved from reference TRBV7-8 and TRBJ2-7, is GAGVSQSPRYKVAKRGQDVALRCDPISGHVSLFWYQQALGQGPEFLTYFQNEAQLDKSGLPSDRFFAERPEGSVSTLKIQRTQQEDSAVYLCASSLDLGDEQYFGPGTRLTVT.

This sequence joins TRBV9 and TRBJ1-1; D might be TRBD1 (6 bases). The CDR3 sequence is 16 residues long. V lost 0 bases, J lost 3 bases, and 15 bases lay in between. Germline V gene data show CDR1 as SGDLS and CDR2 as YYNGEE. CDR3 DNA sequence: TGTGCCAGCAGCGTAGAAGGGGCAGGGGAGGACACTGAAGCTTTCTTT. It encodes CASSVEGAGEDTEAFF.

The chain joins TRBV28 to TRBJ1-1; no reliable D call. Germline CDR1 reads MDHEN; CDR2 reads SYDVKM. CDR3 length equals 14 residues. Trimming removed 6 bases at V and 1 base at J, with 12 bases between. CDR3 amino acids: CASSFVLANTEAFF. CDR3 DNA sequence: TGTGCCAGCAGCTTCGTACTGGCGAACACTGAAGCTTTCTTT.

This clone was observed once. V usage is TRBV6-5 and J usage is TRBJ2-1; possible D gene TRBD2, 5 bases. The CDR3 extends over 13 amino acids. Trimming left V 2 bases short and J 6 bases short, with 8 bases between. Germline CDR1 MNHEY, CDR2 SVGAGI. For the CDR3, the DNA is TGTGCCAGCAGTTACCGGGGTGGCAATGAGCAGTTCTTC. It yields the protein CASSYRGGNEQFF.

The chain combines TRBV25-1 with TRBJ1-2; D may be TRBD1 (6 bases). The length of the CDR3 is 13 residues. Germline CDR1 reads MGHDK; CDR2 reads SYGVNS. Between the trimmed V and J ends, which lost 7 bases and 7 bases, there was a span of 16 bases. The CDR3, as DNA: TGTGCCAGCACCGACAGGCTGCTTGGTGGCTACACCTTC. Amino acids: CASTDRLLGGYTF.

V and J are TRBV11-2 and TRBJ2-7, with a weak D call TRBD1 (5 bases). V was shortened by 0 bases and J by 1 base, with 16 bases between the two germline ends. In germline, CDR1 is SGHAT, CDR2 FQNNGV. The CDR3 is made up of 17 amino acids. CDR3 sequence (DNA): TGTGCCAGCAGCTTAGACCACTCACGACAGATATCCTACGAGCAGTACTTC. Its protein is CASSLDHSRQISYEQYF. The whole variable domain, filled in from reference TRBV11-2 and TRBJ2-7, reads EAGVAQSPRYKIIEKRQSVAFWCNPISGHATLYWYQQILGQGPKLLIQFQNNGVVDDSQLPKDRFSAERLKGVDSTLKIQPAKLEDSAVYLCASSLDHSRQISYEQYFGPGTRLTVT.

The chain employs TRBV6-5 and TRBJ1-1; the D is unclear. The CDR3 extends over 15 amino acids. Germline assignment: CDR1 MNHEY and CDR2 SVGAGI. Trimming pared 5 bases from V and 1 base from J, leaving 14 bases between. The CDR3 loop reads CASSTVGTGNTEAFF. In DNA form, the CDR3 reads TGTGCCAGCAGTACCGTGGGAACGGGGAACACTGAAGCTTTCTTT.

This sequence joins TRBV6-5 and TRBJ2-7; 13 nucleotides align to TRBD2. Per germline, CDR1 MNHEY and CDR2 SVGAGI. V gave up 0 bases and J gave up 6 bases; unmatched junction bases: 5. This CDR3 has 16 residues. CDR3 in amino acids: CASSYSGLAGAVEQYF. The CDR3 coding sequence is TGTGCCAGCAGTTACTCCGGACTAGCGGGAGCTGTCGAGCAGTACTTC.

V usage is TRBV5-1 and J usage is TRBJ1-2; weak D call: TRBD1 (5 bases). Germline V gives CDR1 SGHRS, CDR2 YFSETQ. V shed 6 bases and J shed 4 bases, with 13 bases lying between them. The CDR3 consists of 13 residues. The CDR3 DNA reads as TGCGCCAGCACCGCGGGGGGATTCTATGGCTACACCTTC. Translation gives CASTAGGFYGYTF.

The chain uses TRBV3-1 (or the pseudogene TRBV3-2) and TRBJ2-7, with 8 bases that match TRBD1. Per the germline V gene, CDR1 is LGHDT and CDR2 is YNNKEL (reference sequence). This CDR3 spans 14 amino acids. V was pared by 3 bases and J by 6 bases, with 7 bases of the junction left unmatched. For the CDR3, the DNA is TGTGCCAGCAGCCACCTCCAGGGGGCGGGCGAGCAGTACTTC. This sequence encodes CASSHLQGAGEQYF.

The chain has TRBV21-1 and TRBJ1-5. TRBV21-1 is deemed a pseudogene. The CDR3 has 13 residues. The CDR3 DNA sequence: TGTGCCAGCAGCAAAAGGTCTAATCAGCCCCAGCATTTT. This codes for CASSKRSNQPQHF.

This chain uses TRBV28 with TRBJ2-3; D perhaps matches TRBD2 (5 bases). Germline CDR1 and CDR2: MDHEN and SYDVKM. The CDR3 contains 17 residues. The V end was cut by 2 bases, the J end by 0 bases, with 15 bases between. CDR3 DNA sequence: TGTGCCAGCAGTTTAACGGGGAAAACTACTAGCACAGATACGCAGTATTTT. Protein product: CASSLTGKTTSTDTQYF.

The gene calls are TRBV21-1 and TRBJ2-7; TRBD1 is the table's D call and was not checked against the DNA. TRBV21-1 has pseudogene status. The length of the CDR3 is 16 residues. In DNA, the CDR3 is TGTGCCAGCAGCCCGCACCGGGACAGGGGTTCCTACGAGCAGTACTTC. Translation: CASSPHRDRGSYEQYF.

This chain uses TRBV11-2 with TRBJ2-5; D is undetermined. Germline CDR1 SGHAT, CDR2 FQNNGV. The CDR3 runs to 14 residues. The V and J ends lost 0 bases and 3 bases respectively, with 8 bases between them. As DNA, the CDR3 is TGTGCCAGCAGCTTAGATCTCGGAAAAGAGACCCAGTACTTC. This gives the protein CASSLDLGKETQYF.